Presented here are 2 T cell receptor beta chains from one specimen sequenced in a study of blood T cell repertoires in COVID-19. Generated by immunoSEQ multiplex PCR, the TCRdb table keeps only in-frame clones and is missing some. The table includes some 44,000 clones, 85% to 95% detected once. Sequencing was done on a sample of peripheral blood. The receptor source for this set is a man aged 45 to 65 with active COVID-19.

This chain connects TRBV27 to TRBJ1-5; D is perhaps TRBD1 (6 bases). V lost 8 bases and J lost 3, with 17 bases in between. Germline V gene lookup returns CDR1 MNHEY and CDR2 SMNVEV (reference sequence). The CDR3 contains 15 residues. CDR3: CASGKQGYNNQPQHF. CDR3 coding DNA: TGTGCCAGCGGTAAACAGGGATATAACAATCAGCCCCAGCATTTT.

V usage is TRBV27 and J usage is TRBJ2-1, with a tentative D call TRBD2 (5 bases). Germline CDR1 and CDR2: MNHEY and SMNVEV (reference sequence). This CDR3 comprises 15 residues. V was shortened by 2 bases and J by 4 bases, with 12 bases between the two germline ends. CDR3 protein: CASSLRRQGYNEQFF. The CDR3 DNA reads TGTGCCAGCAGTTTAAGGAGGCAAGGGTACAATGAGCAGTTCTTC.